The 14 T cell receptor beta chains below come from one sample, sequenced in a study of cytomegalovirus exposure and HLA in healthy donors. The PCR used 60 Vbeta and 13 Jbeta primers. Profiled with immunoSEQ multiplex PCR; TCRdb holds only in-frame clones, not every one. The table lists around 150,000 clones, around 10% of them singletons, with approximately 1.8% in the top ten. Sample: PBMCs. The receptors come from a male donor in good health and CMV-seronegative.

This clone was recorded a few times. V gene TRBV28 combines with J gene TRBJ1-2; 11 nucleotides agree with TRBD1. CDR3 length equals 15 residues. V dropped 4 bases and J dropped 3; count of bases not matched to a gene: 4. The V gene's germline CDR1 is MDHEN and CDR2 SYDVKM. The CDR3 DNA sequence: TGTGCCAGCAGTTCCGGACAGGGGGCATACTATGGCTACACCTTC. This encodes CASSSGQGAYYGYTF.

This clone was seen a handful of times. V is TRBV5-6 and J is TRBJ2-3; 7 bases are a match to TRBD1. Germline V gene sequence: CDR1 SGHDT, CDR2 YYEEEE. Losses at the gene ends were 3 bases for V and 0 bases for J; bases not matched to a gene: 4. The CDR3 extends over 15 amino acids. CDR3 loop: CASSWDSFSTDTQYF. CDR3 bases: TGTGCCAGCAGCTGGGACAGCTTTAGCACAGATACGCAGTATTTT.

The V and J genes are TRBV28 and TRBJ2-1; 8 nucleotides line up with TRBD2. J was trimmed by 12 bases and V by 6 bases; bases with no gene match: 7. Per germline, CDR1 MDHEN and CDR2 SYDVKM. The CDR3 extends over 12 amino acids. The CDR3 nucleotides read TGTGCCAGCAGCACCCCGGGGGGGAGGCAGTTCTTC. Translating it yields CASSTPGGRQFF.

The J gene is TRBJ2-7, the V gene TRBV5-5; the match to TRBD1 covers 10 bases. The CDR3 is made up of 15 amino acids. With 2 bases clipped from V and 2 bases from J, the junction kept 4 bases outside the gene matches. Germline V gene sequence: CDR1 SGHKS, CDR2 YYEKEE (reference sequence). The CDR3 here is CASSLGTGVAYEQYF. In DNA form, the CDR3 reads TGTGCCAGCAGCTTAGGGACAGGGGTAGCCTACGAGCAGTACTTC.

Only a few counts were recorded for this clone. V is TRBV2 and J is TRBJ1-1, with 7 nucleotides matching TRBD1. Germline V gives CDR1 SNHLY, CDR2 FYNNEI. Trimming cost V 6 bases and J 1 base; bases outside gene matches: 8. CDR3 length equals 15 residues. In nucleotides, the CDR3 is TGTGCCAGCAGACAGGGGACGGCGTGGAACACTGAAGCTTTCTTT. It codes for CASRQGTAWNTEAFF.

V usage is TRBV10-3 and J usage is TRBJ2-4; no firm D call. The V gene's germline CDR1 is ENHRY and CDR2 SYGVKD. Trimming took off 2 bases at V and 8 bases at J, with 10 bases between the two ends. The CDR3 loop spans 13 amino acids. CDR3 DNA sequence: TGTGCCATCAGTGAGCAAGAAGGAGACATTCAGTACTTC. Encoded protein: CAISEQEGDIQYF.

This clone was detected a few times. The J gene is TRBJ2-2, the V gene TRBV27, with D tentatively TRBD2 (7 bases). This CDR3 is built from 16 residues. In germline, CDR1 is MNHEY, CDR2 SMNVEV (reference sequence). The V and J ends lost 5 bases and 3 bases respectively, with 16 bases between them. The CDR3 DNA sequence: TGTGCCAGCAGTAAACCGGGGGCGGGAGACACCGGGGAGCTGTTTTTT. This translates into CASSKPGAGDTGELFF.

CDR3 DNA sequence: TGTGCCAGCAGCCCCATAGCGGGGGGGAAAAACATTCAGTACTTC. This codes for CASSPIAGGKNIQYF. This sequence joins TRBV6-5 and TRBJ2-4; 11 positions match TRBD2. Germline CDR1 MNHEY, CDR2 SVGAGI. The V gene end was trimmed by 6 bases and the J gene end by 4 bases; junction bases not matched to a gene: 5. The CDR3 is 15 residues long.

This chain uses TRBV7-6 with TRBJ2-6; 7 positions agree with TRBD1. This CDR3 comprises 17 residues. V lost 6 bases, J lost 0 bases, and 8 bases stayed unmatched. Germline V lookup: CDR1 SGHVS, CDR2 FNYEAQ. The CDR3 sequence is CASSPGQAASGANVLTF. CDR3 DNA sequence: TGTGCCAGCAGTCCTGGACAGGCTGCCTCTGGGGCCAACGTCCTGACTTTC.

The chain carries TRBV4-2 and TRBJ2-7; TRBD1 agrees at 7 bases. The germline CDR1 and CDR2 sequences are LGHNA and YNFKEQ. This CDR3 is built from 17 residues. After removal of 2 bases from V and 5 bases from J, the junction contained 15 bases not matched to a gene. The CDR3 region is CASSQTGAPYDSDEQYF. For the CDR3, the DNA is TGTGCCAGCAGCCAAACAGGGGCCCCTTATGATAGCGACGAGCAGTACTTC.

This clone was recorded a few times. The rearrangement uses TRBV5-1 and TRBJ2-7; D unresolved. Trimming removed 3 bases at V and 0 bases at J, with 4 bases between. This CDR3 is built from 12 residues. Germline CDR1 SGHRS, CDR2 YFSETQ. The CDR3 reads CASSSFSYEQYF. The CDR3 DNA reads TGCGCCAGCAGCTCTTTCTCCTACGAGCAGTACTTC.

The chain links TRBV4-1 to TRBJ2-7, with D tentatively TRBD1 (5 bases). Per germline, CDR1 MGHRA and CDR2 YSYEKL. This CDR3 comprises 16 residues. V was cut by 4 bases and J by 1 base, with 17 bases left in between. For the CDR3, the DNA is TGCGCCAGCAGCCCAACCCCAGGGTCCCAGTCCTACGAGCAGTACTTC. Amino acid sequence: CASSPTPGSQSYEQYF.

The CDR3 loop reads CASSPSRGNYGYTF. In DNA, the CDR3 is TGTGCCAGCAGCCCTAGTAGAGGGAACTATGGCTACACCTTC. V is TRBV7-8 and J is TRBJ1-2; D is unresolved. CDR3 size: 14 residues. Germline V CDR1 and CDR2: SGHVS, FQNEAQ. The V and J ends lost 5 bases and 2 bases respectively, with 12 bases between them.

In this sample, this clone turned up a few times. The chain has TRBV18 and TRBJ2-1; D remains ambiguous. This CDR3 is 13 amino acids long. The germline V and J ends were trimmed by 3 bases and 5 bases, with 8 bases remaining between them. Germline CDR1 reads KGHSH; CDR2 reads LQKENI. For the CDR3, the DNA is TGTGCCAGCTCACCTATACTCGACAATGAGCAGTTCTTC. Its translation: CASSPILDNEQFF.